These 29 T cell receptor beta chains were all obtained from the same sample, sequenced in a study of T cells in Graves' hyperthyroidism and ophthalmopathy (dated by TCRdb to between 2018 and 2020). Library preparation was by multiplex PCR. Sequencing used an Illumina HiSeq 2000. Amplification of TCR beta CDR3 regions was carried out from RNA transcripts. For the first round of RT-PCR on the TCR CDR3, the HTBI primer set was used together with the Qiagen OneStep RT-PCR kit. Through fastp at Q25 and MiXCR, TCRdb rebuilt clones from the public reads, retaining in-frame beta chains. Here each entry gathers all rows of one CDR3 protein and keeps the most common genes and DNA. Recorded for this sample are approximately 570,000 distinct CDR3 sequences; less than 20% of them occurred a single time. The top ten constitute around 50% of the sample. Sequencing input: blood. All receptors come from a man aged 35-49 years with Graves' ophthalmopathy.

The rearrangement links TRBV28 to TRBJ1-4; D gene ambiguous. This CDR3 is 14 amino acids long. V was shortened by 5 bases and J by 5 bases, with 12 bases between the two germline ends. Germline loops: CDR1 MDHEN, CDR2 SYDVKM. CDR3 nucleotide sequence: TGTGCCAGCAGTCCCGTAGGGCTAAATGAAAAACTGTTTTTT. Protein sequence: CASSPVGLNEKLFF.

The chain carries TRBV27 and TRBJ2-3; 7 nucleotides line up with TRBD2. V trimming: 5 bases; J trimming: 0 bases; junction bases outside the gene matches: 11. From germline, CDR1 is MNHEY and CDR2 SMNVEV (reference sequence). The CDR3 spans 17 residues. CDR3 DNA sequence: TGTGCCAGCAGTCAAGGGACTACTAGCCCTAGCACAGATACGCAGTATTTT. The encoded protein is CASSQGTTSPSTDTQYF.

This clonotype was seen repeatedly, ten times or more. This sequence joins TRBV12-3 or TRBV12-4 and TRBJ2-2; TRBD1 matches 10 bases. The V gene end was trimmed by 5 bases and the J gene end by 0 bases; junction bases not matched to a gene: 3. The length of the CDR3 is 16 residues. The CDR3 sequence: CASSPGQGTNTGELFF. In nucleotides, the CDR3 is TGTGCCAGCAGTCCGGGACAGGGGACGAACACCGGGGAGCTGTTTTTT.

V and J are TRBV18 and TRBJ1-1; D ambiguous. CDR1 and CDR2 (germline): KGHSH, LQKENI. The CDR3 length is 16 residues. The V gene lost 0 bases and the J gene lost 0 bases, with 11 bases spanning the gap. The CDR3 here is CASSPPAGFVNTEAFF. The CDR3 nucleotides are TGTGCCAGCTCACCACCGGCGGGCTTCGTGAACACTGAAGCTTTCTTT.

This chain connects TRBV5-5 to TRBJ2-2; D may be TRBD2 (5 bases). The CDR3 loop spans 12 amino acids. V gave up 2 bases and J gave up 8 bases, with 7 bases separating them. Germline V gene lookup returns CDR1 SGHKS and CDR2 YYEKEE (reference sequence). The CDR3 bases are TGTGCCAGCAGCTTCCCGGGGGGGGAGCTGTTTTTT. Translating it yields CASSFPGGELFF.

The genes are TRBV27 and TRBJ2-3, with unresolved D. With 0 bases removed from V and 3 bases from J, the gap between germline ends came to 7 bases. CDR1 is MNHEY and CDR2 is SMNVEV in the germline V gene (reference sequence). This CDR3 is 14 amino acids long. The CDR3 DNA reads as TGTGCCAGCAGTTTATCGATGGGGACAGATACGCAGTATTTT. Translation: CASSLSMGTDTQYF.

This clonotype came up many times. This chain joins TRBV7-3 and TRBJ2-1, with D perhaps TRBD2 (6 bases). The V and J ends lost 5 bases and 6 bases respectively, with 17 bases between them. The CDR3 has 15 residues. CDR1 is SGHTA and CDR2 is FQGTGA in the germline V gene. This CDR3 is CASSQQVSGRNEQFF. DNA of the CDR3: TGTGCCAGCAGCCAACAGGTCAGCGGGCGCAATGAGCAGTTCTTC.

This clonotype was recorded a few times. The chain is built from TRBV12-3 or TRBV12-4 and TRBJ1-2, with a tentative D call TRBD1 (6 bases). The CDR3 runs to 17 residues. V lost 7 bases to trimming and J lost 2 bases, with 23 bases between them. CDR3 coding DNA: TGTGCCAGCAACGTGGGGGGGGGGCCTAGTTCAAACTATGGCTACACCTTC. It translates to CASNVGGGPSSNYGYTF.

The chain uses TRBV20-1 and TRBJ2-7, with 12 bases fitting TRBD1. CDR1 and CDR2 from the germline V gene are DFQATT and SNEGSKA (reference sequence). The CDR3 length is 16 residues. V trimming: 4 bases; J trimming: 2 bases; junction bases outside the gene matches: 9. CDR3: CSAMGTGGLGAYEQYF. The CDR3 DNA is TGCAGTGCTATGGGGACAGGGGGCTTGGGGGCCTACGAGCAGTACTTC.

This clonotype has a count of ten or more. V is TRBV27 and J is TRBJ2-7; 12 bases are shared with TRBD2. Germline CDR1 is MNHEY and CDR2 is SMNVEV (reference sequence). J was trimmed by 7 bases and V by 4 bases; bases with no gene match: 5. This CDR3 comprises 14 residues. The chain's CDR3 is CASSSGLAGREQYF. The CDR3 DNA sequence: TGTGCCAGCAGTTCTGGACTAGCGGGGAGAGAGCAGTACTTC.

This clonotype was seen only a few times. The CDR3 DNA is TGCAGTGCTCCGGGACAGGACACAGATACGCAGTATTTT. Its protein product is CSAPGQDTDTQYF. The chain uses TRBV20-1 and TRBJ2-3; TRBD1 agrees at 8 bases. Trimming cost V 5 bases and J 2 bases; bases outside gene matches: 3. The CDR3 covers 13 residues. The germline V gene has CDR1 DFQATT and CDR2 SNEGSKA (reference sequence).

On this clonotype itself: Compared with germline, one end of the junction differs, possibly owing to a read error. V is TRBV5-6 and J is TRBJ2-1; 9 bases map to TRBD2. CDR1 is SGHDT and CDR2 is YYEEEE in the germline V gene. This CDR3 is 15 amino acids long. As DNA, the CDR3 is TGTGCCAGCAGCTTGGGGACTAGCGTCTACGATGAGCAGTTCTTC. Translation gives CASSLGTSVYDEQFF.

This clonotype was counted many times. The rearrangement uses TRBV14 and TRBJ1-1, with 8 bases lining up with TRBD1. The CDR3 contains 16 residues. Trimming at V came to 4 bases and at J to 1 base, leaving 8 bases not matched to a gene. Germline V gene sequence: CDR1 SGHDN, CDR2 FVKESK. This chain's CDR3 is CASSPLDRGGNTEAFF. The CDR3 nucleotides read TGTGCCAGCAGCCCACTTGACAGGGGAGGGAACACTGAAGCTTTCTTT.

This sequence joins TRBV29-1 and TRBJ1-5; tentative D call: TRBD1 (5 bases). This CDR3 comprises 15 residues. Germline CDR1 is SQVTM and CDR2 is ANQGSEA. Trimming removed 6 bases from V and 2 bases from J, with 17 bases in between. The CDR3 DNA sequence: TGCAGCGTGGCCCCGGACGGGGGAGGCAATCAGCCCCAGCATTTT. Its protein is CSVAPDGGGNQPQHF.

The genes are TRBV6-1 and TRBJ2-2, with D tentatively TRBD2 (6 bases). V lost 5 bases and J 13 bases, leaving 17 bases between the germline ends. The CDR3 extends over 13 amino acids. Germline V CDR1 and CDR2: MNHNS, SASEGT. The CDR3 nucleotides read TGTGCCAGCAGTAGAGAGGGGACTGGAGGGCTGTTTTTT. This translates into CASSREGTGGLFF.

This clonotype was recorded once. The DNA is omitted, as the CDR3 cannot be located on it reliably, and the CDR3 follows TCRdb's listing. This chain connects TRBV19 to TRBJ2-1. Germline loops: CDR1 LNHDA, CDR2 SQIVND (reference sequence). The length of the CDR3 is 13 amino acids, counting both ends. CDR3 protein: CASTSGWYNEQFF.

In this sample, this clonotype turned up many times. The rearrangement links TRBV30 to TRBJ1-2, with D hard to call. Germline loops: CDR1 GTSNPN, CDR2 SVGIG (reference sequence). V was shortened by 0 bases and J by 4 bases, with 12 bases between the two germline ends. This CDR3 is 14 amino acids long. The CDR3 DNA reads TGTGCCTGGAGTGTACCATGGCTGAGCTATGGCTACACCTTC. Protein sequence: CAWSVPWLSYGYTF. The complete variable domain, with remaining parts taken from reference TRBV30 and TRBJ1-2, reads SQTIHQWPATLVQPVGSPLSLECTVEGTSNPNLYWYRQAAGRGLQLLFYSVGIGQISSEVPQNLSASRPQDRQFILSSKKLLLSDSGFYLCAWSVPWLSYGYTFGSGTRLTVV.

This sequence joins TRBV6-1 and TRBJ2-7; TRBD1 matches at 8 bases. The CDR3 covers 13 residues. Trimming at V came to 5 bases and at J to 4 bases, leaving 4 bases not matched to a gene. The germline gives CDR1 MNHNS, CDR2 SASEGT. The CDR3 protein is CASSRTGMYEQYF. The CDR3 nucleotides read TGTGCCAGCAGTAGGACAGGGATGTACGAGCAGTACTTC.

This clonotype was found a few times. CDR3 nucleotide sequence: TGCGCCAGCAGCCTCAATAGATCACCCCTCCACTTT. Amino acids: CASSLNRSPLHF. The gene calls are TRBV10-2 and TRBJ1-6; D uncertain. V was shortened by 6 bases and J by 10 bases, with 10 bases between the two germline ends. This CDR3 spans 12 amino acids. CDR1 is WSHSY and CDR2 is SAAADI in the germline V gene.

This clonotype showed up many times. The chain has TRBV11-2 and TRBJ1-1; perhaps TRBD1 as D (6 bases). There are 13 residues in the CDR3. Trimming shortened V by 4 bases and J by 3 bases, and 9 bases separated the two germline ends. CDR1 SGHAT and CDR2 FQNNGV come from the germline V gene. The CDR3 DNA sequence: TGTGCCAGCAGCTGGAACAGGGACACTGAAGCTTTCTTT. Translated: CASSWNRDTEAFF.

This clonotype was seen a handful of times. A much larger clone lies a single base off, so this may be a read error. CDR3 loop: CASSLTGDYEQYF. For the CDR3, the DNA is TGTGCCAGCAGCTTGACAGGGGATTACGAGCAGTACTTC. The chain carries TRBV7-3 and TRBJ2-7; TRBD1 agrees at 8 bases. From germline, CDR1 is SGHTA and CDR2 FQGTGA. The CDR3 is 13 amino acids. The ends lost 3 bases at V and 4 bases at J; junction bases unmatched: 2.

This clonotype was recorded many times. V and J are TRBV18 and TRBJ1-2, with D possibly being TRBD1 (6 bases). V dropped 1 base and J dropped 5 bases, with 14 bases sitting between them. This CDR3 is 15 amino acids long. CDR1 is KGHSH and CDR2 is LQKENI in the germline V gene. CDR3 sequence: CASSPQSGATYGYTF. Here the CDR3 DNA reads TGTGCCAGCTCACCACAATCGGGGGCAACGTATGGCTACACCTTC.

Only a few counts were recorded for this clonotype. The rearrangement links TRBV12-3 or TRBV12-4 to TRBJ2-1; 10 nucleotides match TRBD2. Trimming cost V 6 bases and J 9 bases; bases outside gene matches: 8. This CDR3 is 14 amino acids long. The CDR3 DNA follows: TGTGCCAGCAGAGGAGCGGGGGGGCGGGTTGAGCAGTTCTTC. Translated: CASRGAGGRVEQFF.

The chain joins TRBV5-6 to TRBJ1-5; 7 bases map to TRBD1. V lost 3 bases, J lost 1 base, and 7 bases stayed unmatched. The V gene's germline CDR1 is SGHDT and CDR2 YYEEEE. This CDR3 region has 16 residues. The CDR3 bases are TGTGCCAGCAGCTACCGACAGGGCTGGAGCAATCAGCCCCAGCATTTT. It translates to CASSYRQGWSNQPQHF.

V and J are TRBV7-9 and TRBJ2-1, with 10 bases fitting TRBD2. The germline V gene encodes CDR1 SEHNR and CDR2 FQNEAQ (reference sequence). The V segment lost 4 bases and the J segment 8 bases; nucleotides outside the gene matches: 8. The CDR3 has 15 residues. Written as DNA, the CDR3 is TGTGCCAGCAGCTGGGGCCCTAGCGGGAGTGATGAGCAGTTCTTC. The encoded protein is CASSWGPSGSDEQFF. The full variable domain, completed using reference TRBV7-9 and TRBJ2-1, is DTGVSQNPRHKITKRGQNVTFRCDPISEHNRLYWYRQTLGQGPEFLTYFQNEAQLEKSRLLSDRFSAERPKGSFSTLEIQRTEQGDSAMYLCASSWGPSGSDEQFFGPGTRLTVL.

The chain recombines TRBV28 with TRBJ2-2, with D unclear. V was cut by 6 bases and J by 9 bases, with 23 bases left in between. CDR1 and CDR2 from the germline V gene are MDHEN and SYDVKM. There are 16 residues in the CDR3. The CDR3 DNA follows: TGTGCCAGCAGAAATGTGGCCGGTCCGACGACCAGGGAGCTGTTTTTT. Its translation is CASRNVAGPTTRELFF.

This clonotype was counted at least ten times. CDR3 sequence reads: CASTRTRSYEQYF. CDR3 bases: TGTGCCAGCACCAGGACAAGATCCTACGAGCAGTACTTC. The chain is built from TRBV6-2 or TRBV6-3 and TRBJ2-7, with D perhaps matching TRBD1 (5 bases). CDR3 length: 13 amino acids. V was trimmed by 7 bases and J by 1 base, leaving 11 bases between them. The germline gives CDR1 MNHEY, CDR2 SVGEGT.

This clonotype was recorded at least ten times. This chain's CDR3 is CASSPNGYGYTF. The CDR3 nucleotides are TGTGCCAGCAGCCCAAATGGCTATGGCTACACCTTC. The gene calls are TRBV7-3 and TRBJ1-2; no clear D. The ends were cut back, 5 bases at V and 4 bases at J, with 8 bases in the middle. This CDR3 spans 12 amino acids. From germline, CDR1 is SGHTA and CDR2 FQGTGA.

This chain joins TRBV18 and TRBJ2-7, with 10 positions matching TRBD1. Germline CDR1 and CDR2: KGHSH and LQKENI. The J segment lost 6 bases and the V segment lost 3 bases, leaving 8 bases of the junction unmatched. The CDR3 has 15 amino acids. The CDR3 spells CASSPSGQGRSEQYF. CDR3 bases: TGTGCCAGCTCACCGTCGGGACAGGGGCGATCCGAGCAGTACTTC.